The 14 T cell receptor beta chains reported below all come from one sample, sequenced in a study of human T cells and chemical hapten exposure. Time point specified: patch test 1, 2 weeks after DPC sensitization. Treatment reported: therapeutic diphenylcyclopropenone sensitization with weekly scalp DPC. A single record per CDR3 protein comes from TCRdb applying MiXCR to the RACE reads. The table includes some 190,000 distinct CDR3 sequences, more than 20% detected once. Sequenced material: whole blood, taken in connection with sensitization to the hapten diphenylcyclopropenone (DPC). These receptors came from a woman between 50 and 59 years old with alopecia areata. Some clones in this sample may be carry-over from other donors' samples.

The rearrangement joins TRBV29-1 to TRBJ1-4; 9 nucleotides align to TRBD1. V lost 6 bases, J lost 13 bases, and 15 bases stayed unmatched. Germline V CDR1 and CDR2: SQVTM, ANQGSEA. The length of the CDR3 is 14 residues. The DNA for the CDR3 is TGCAGCGTGGCCGTGACAGGGGGTGACGCTGGACTGTTTTTT. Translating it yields CSVAVTGGDAGLFF.

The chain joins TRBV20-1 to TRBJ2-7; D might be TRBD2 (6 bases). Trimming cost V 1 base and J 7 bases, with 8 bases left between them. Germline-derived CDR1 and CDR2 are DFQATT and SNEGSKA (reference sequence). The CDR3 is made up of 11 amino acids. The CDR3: CSARGGREQYF. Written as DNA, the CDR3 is TGCAGTGCTAGAGGAGGGAGGGAGCAGTACTTC.

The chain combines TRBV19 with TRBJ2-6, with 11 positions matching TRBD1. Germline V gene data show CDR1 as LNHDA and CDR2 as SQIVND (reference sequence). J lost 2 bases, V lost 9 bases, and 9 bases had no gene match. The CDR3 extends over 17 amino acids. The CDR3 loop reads CASAEDRGQTGANVLTF. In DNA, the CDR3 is TGTGCCAGCGCCGAGGACAGGGGGCAAACTGGGGCCAACGTCCTGACTTTC.

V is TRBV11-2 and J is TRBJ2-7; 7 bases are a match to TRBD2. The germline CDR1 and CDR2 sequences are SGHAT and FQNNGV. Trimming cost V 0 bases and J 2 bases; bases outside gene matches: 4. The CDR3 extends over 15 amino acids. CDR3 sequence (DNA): TGTGCCAGCAGCTTAGAACTAGCGCCCACCTACGAGCAGTACTTC. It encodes CASSLELAPTYEQYF.

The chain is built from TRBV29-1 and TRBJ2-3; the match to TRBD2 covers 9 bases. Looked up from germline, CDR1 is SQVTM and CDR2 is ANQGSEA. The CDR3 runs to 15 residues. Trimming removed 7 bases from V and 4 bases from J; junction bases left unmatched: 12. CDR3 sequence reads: CSAKGLAGYADTQYF. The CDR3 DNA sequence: TGCAGCGCCAAGGGGCTAGCGGGATACGCAGATACGCAGTATTTT.

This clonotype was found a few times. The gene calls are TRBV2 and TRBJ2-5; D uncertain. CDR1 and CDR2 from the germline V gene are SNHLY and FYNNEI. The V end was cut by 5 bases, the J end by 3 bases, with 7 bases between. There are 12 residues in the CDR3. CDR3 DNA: TGTGCCAGCAGTTTCACGGAAGAGACCCAGTACTTC. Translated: CASSFTEETQYF.

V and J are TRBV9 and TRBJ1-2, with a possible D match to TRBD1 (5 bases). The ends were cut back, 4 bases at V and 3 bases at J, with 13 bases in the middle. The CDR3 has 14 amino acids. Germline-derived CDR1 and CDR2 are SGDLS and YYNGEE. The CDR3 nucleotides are TGTGCCAGCAGCCCGAGGGACCGCGACTATGGCTACACCTTC. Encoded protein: CASSPRDRDYGYTF.

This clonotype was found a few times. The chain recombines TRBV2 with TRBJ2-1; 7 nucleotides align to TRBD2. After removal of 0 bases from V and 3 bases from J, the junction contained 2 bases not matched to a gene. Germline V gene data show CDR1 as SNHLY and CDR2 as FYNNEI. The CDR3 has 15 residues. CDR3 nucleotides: TGTGCCAGCAGTGAAGCGTGGACTAGCTACAATGAGCAGTTCTTC. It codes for CASSEAWTSYNEQFF.

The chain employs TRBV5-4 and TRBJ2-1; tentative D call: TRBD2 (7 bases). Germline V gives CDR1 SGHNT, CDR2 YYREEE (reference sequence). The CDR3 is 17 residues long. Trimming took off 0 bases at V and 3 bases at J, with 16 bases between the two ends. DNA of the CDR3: TGTGCCAGCAGCTTGGGTTTAGGGGGGACTATCTACAATGAGCAGTTCTTC. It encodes CASSLGLGGTIYNEQFF.

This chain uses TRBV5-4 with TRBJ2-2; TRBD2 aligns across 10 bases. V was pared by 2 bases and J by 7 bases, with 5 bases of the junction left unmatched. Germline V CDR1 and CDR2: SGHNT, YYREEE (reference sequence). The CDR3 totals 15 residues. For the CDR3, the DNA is TGTGCCAGCAGCTTTGCTAGCGGGAGTATCGGGGAGCTGTTTTTT. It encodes CASSFASGSIGELFF.

CDR3 DNA sequence: TGTGCCAGCAGTGATTTGGCAGGGACGTACAATGAGCAGTTCTTC. Residues: CASSDLAGTYNEQFF. The rearrangement joins TRBV2 to TRBJ2-1; D assignment may be TRBD1 or TRBD2 (5 bases each). Germline CDR1 is SNHLY and CDR2 is FYNNEI. The CDR3 has 15 amino acids. Trimming removed 3 bases at V and 4 bases at J, with 13 bases between.

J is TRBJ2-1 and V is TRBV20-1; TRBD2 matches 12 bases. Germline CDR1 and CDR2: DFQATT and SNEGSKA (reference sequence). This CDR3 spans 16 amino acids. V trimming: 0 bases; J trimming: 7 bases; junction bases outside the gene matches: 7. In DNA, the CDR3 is TGCAGTGCTAGAGATCCCCTAGCGGGAGGGCCTAATGAGCAGTTCTTC. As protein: CSARDPLAGGPNEQFF.

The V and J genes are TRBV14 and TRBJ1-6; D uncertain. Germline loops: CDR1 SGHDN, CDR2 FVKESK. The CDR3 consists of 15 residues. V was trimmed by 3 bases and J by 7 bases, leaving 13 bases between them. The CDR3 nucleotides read TGTGCCAGCAGCCAGAAACGGCAGTTCAATTCACCCCTCCACTTT. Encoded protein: CASSQKRQFNSPLHF.

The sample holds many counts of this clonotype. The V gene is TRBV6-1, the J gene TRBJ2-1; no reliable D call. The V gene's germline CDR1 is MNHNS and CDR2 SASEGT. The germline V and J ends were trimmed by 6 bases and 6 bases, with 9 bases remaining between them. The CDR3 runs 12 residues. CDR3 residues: CASRKGSNEQFF. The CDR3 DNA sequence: TGTGCCAGCAGAAAAGGGTCCAATGAGCAGTTCTTC.